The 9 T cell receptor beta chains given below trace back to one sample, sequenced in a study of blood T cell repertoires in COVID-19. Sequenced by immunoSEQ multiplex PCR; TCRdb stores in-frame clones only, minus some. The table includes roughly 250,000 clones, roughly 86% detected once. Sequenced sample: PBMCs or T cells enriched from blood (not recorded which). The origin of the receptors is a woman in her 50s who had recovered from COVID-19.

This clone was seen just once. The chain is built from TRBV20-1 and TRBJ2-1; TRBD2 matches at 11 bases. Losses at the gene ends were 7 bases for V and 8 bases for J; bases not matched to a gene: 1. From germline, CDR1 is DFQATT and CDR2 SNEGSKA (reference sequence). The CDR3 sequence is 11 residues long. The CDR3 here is CSELAGDEQFF. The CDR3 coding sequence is TGCAGTGAACTAGCGGGAGATGAGCAGTTCTTC.

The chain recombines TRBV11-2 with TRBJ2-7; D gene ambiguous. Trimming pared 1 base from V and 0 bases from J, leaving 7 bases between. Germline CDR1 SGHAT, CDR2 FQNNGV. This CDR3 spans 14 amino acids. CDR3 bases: TGTGCCAGCAGCTTAGGTCCGAGCTCCTACGAGCAGTACTTC. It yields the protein CASSLGPSSYEQYF.

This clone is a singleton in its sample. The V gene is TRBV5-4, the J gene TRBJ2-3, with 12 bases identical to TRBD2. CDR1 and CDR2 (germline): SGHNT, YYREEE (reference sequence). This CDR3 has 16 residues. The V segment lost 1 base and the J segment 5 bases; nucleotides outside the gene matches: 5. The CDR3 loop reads CASSLFLGLAGDTQYF. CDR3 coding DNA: TGTGCCAGCAGCTTGTTCCTGGGACTAGCGGGAGATACGCAGTATTTT.

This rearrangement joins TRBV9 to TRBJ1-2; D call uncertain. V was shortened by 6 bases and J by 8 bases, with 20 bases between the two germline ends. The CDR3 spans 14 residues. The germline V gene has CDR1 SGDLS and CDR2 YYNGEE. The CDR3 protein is CASTQEEGMIGYTF. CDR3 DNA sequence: TGTGCCAGCACCCAGGAAGAGGGAATGATAGGCTACACCTTC.

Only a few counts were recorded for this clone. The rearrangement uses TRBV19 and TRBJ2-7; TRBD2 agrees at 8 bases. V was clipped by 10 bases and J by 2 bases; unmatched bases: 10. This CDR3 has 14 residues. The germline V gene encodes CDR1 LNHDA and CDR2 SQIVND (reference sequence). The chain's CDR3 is CATRHRGGTYEQYF. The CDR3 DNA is TGTGCCACAAGACACCGGGGGGGAACCTACGAGCAGTACTTC.

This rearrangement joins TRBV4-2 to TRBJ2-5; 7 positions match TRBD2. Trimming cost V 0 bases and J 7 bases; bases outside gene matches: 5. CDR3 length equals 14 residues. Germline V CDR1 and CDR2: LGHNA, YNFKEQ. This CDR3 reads CASSQEAGSGTQYF. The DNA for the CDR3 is TGTGCCAGCAGCCAAGAAGCGGGGAGTGGGACCCAGTACTTC.

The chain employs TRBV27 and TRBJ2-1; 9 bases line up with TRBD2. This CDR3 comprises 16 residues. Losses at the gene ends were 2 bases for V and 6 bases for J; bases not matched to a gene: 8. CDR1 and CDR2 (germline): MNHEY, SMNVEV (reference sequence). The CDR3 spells CASSLASSGTRNEQFF. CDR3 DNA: TGTGCCAGCAGTTTAGCCTCTAGCGGGACCCGCAATGAGCAGTTCTTC.

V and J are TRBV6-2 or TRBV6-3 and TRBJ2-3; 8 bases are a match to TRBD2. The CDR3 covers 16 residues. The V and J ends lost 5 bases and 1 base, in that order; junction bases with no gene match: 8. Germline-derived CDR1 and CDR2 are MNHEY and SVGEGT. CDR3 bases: TGTGCCAGCAGTACGTTAGCGGGACGCCGCACAGATACGCAGTATTTT. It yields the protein CASSTLAGRRTDTQYF.

This chain's CDR3 is CAWKSTGPSYEQYF. CDR3 DNA: TGTGCCTGGAAATCGACAGGTCCGTCCTACGAGCAGTACTTC. The chain carries TRBV30 and TRBJ2-7; maybe TRBD1 (6 bases). Germline V CDR1 and CDR2: GTSNPN, SVGIG (reference sequence). The CDR3 is 14 residues long. V lost 4 bases, J lost 1 base, and 14 bases lay in between. The whole variable domain, filled in from reference TRBV30 and TRBJ2-7, reads SQTIHQWPATLVQPVGSPLSLECTVEGTSNPNLYWYRQAAGRGLQLLFYSVGIGQISSEVPQNLSASRPQDRQFILSSKKLLLSDSGFYLCAWKSTGPSYEQYFGPGTRLTVT.